This T cell receptor beta chain was sequenced in a study of cytomegalovirus exposure and HLA in healthy donors (TCRdb year 2017). For the wider study: In an earlier analysis of approximately 500 of the donors, 276 Gb of sequence data and 117 million unique TCR beta sequences from about 190 million T cells were reported. The aim of the study was to test whether cataloging public T cell receptors could identify signatures of past pathogen exposure. High-throughput TCR immunosequencing, statistical association of individual TCRs with disease status, and machine learning were combined to predict cytomegalovirus infection status. Both class I and class II loci were covered by HLA typing, at four-digit resolution. The number of donors typed differed by locus, with 629-630 for A, B, C, DRB1 and DQB1, about 500 for DQA1, over 600 for DPA1, and around 430 for DPB1. In a later genetic analysis, genome-wide SNP genotypes for 398 of the 666 donors were used, and that subset was treated as a discovery cohort. Using immunosequencing, the study profiled T cell repertoires from 550 to 750 subjects and related those repertoires to cytomegalovirus serostatus. Every discovery cohort repertoire had been produced on one sequencing platform. An early release covering just under 650 HLA-typed donors comprised roughly 300 gigabases of sequencing data and approximately 80 million unique TCR sequences. Among the roughly 390 genotyped donors, more than 70% belonged to the genetic ancestry cluster associated with self-reported Caucasian donors. In addition to the first cohort of about 650 subjects, a separate validation cohort of approximately 120 different subjects was used. A later analysis re-analyzed previously published TCR beta repertoires from roughly 630 donors and added high-resolution HLA genotyping to study TCR occurrence patterns. Donor age, sex, ethnicity and CMV serostatus were compiled together with the repertoire data. Rather than using new phenotypic data, the later analysis identified candidate immune exposures from TCR beta sequences and from how often those sequences occurred across donors. Several DR-DQ haplotypes were treated as single units for association and clustering because of strong linkage in the cohort. An earlier analysis of roughly 600 of the donors used high-throughput TCR beta sequencing to judge whether each TCR beta V gene segment behaved as functional or pseudogenic. Across about 370 genotyped donors of the cohort, an average of approximately 200,000 unique TCR beta nucleotide sequences per donor were sequenced, and 15% to 20% of those sequences were non-productive.

The cohort consisted of hundreds of healthy bone marrow donors. All cohort members were sampled while nominally healthy, although unrecorded immune exposures were likely present. The donor was CMV seronegative and was included in the group of several hundred seronegative cohort members. A peripheral blood sample was collected from each donor, and TCR beta sequencing was performed on peripheral blood mononuclear cells. Genomic DNA extraction from the blood cell samples was performed with the Qiagen DNeasy Blood Extraction Kit. Libraries were constructed by the immunoSEQ multiplex PCR assay. For the multiplex PCR, a mixture combining 60 forward primers for TCR Vbeta segments and 13 reverse primers for TCR Jbeta segments was used. A multiplex PCR assay on genomic DNA amplified the CDR3 region of rearranged TCR beta genes. The amplified TCR beta libraries were sequenced on the Illumina HiSeq System as 87-base-pair reads. As for the authors' bioinformatics: A later analysis counted some 74 million unique TCR beta chains across the 670 or so repertoires, and 10 million to 11 million of these chains were shared by at least two donors. A nearest-neighbor algorithm error-corrected the raw reads and collapsed the reads into unique sequences, merging closely related sequences to remove PCR and sequencing errors. Alignment of CDR3 sequences to IMGT reference sequences was used to assign V, D and J gene segments. For a sequence to be retained, at least a six-nucleotide match to both a V gene segment and a J gene segment was required. A rearrangement was called productive if the CDR3 had no stop codons and remained in frame with V and J, and every other rearrangement was called non-productive. Following IMGT convention, CDR3 was defined as the stretch from the second conserved V-encoded cysteine to the conserved J-encoded phenylalanine. In an earlier analysis of approximately 500 of the donors, sequences lacking an unambiguous match to a single V gene segment were excluded. In an earlier analysis of several hundred of the donors, V segments were called functional above 56.7% productive rearrangements and were called segregating when the between-donor standard deviation exceeded 5%. A statistical classification framework was built for diagnosing cytomegalovirus status from the catalog of TCR beta chain sequences. V and J gene assignment, in a later analysis, came from comparing TCR nucleotide sequences with IMGT/GENE-DB human TR gene sequences. Using the TCRdist pipeline, a later analysis assigned CDR3 sequences along with most-parsimonious VDJ recombination scenarios. In a later analysis, each TCR beta chain was defined by its CDR3 amino acid sequence together with its V-gene family, and reads lacking a unique V-gene family were excluded. As a way to deal with suspected cross-contamination and a sequencing artifact, a later analysis dropped hundreds of nucleotide sequences that were highly shared and had low generation probability. A later analysis calculated a clonal expansion index for each public chain from normalized within-repertoire ranks of inferred template counts. In a later analysis, generation probabilities were computed using a VDJ recombination model fitted to out-of-frame rearrangements, and the results were checked against IGoR. Hypergeometric tests were used in a later analysis to score TCR-TCR, TCR-HLA and TCR-CMV co-occurrence, with a repertoire-size bias correction applied to the TCR pairs. In a later analysis, false discovery rates were estimated by permuting HLA or CMV assignments 20 times. A later analysis grouped co-occurring TCRs with DBSCAN, adding TCRdist sequence similarity when clustering within HLA-allele-positive subsets. For co-occurrence clustering, repertoires with fewer than 30,000 or more than 120,000 public chains were excluded, along with 4 to 6 repertoires with anomalous nucleotide sharing. As stored in TCRdb, this immuneACCESS dataset retains in-frame rearrangements with V and J assigned. A fraction of the clones does not appear; measured against another copy, unresolved V genes explain less than half of the discrepancy, and the remainder lacks a known reason. The DNA gave D and trimming, while V, J and clone size come from that table. The sample includes roughly 61,000 clones, with 65% to 85% observed a single time. The ten largest clones add up to approximately 6% of the sample.

Study-level results and caveats: The only immune exposure information available for the cohort was CMV serostatus. According to a later analysis, TCR association rates differed among HLA loci, with DRB1 alleles showing the most associated TCRs and HLA-C alleles showing the fewest. A further reported finding was that TCR beta sequences accurately predicted the HLA-A and HLA-B alleles for most subjects in the first cohort. Roughly uniform sequencing depth across donors was assumed in presence/absence analyses, although this assumption may not hold. When HLA alleles, especially DR and DQ, strongly co-occurred, attributing TCR associations to individual alleles was difficult. Correlated functional status among segregating V segments might be attributable to linkage disequilibrium, but an unknown experimental factor could not be ruled out. In vitro tests confirmed that a few of the cytomegalovirus-associated TCR beta chains recognize cytomegalovirus antigens. A later analysis reported that several top co-occurrence clusters appeared linked to parvovirus B19, influenza, CMV and Epstein-Barr virus. The sequencing pipeline was judged likely to have produced a cluster of highly shared sequence variants as a technical artifact. In both the original and validation cohorts, the classifier was reported to diagnose cytomegalovirus status with high specificity and sensitivity. An association between a missense DCLRE1C variant and V-gene and J-gene trimming of TCR beta chains was found in a later genetic analysis and replicated in an independent cohort. It was suggested by the authors that the approach could potentially be generalized to other disease states and immunological phenotypes. In an earlier analysis of 587 of the donors, most TCR beta V segments appeared in productive rearrangements about 90% or about 30% of the time, broadly matching IMGT annotations. The cohort was sequenced for TCR beta chains only, and without alpha or paired-chain data the features that could be detected were limited. The study gave a list of 150 to 200 TCR beta chains associated with cytomegalovirus. Because HLA typing was unavailable for some donors at each locus, only the typed subset was used in association tests. Across donors, most TCR sequences were observed very rarely, whereas some public TCRs were present in many individuals. In a later analysis, HLA-associated TCR beta chains were found to be more clonally expanded and to have lower generation probabilities than equally common non-associated chains. A later genetic analysis reported fewer N-insertions in productive TCRs among donors in an Asian-associated ancestry cluster than the approximately 670-donor mean. Some IMGT-functional V segments, including TRBV6-2 and TRBV6-3, could not be distinguished by the 87-base-pair reads and were therefore excluded. A later analysis found that most CMV-associated TCR beta chains appeared HLA-restricted, with HLA associations seemingly driven largely by CMV exposure. Because counts were too low, around 17 rarely observed V segments, including chromosome 9 orphons, were left out of the earlier analysis of 587 of the donors. At a false discovery rate of 0.05, a later analysis linked 15,000 to 20,000 TCR beta sequences to specific HLA alleles.

On this clone: What antigen it recognizes has not been identified. Base qualities are missing; no much larger clone stands one base away.

The germline V gene (reference sequence) sets CDR1 to SEHNR and CDR2 to FQNEAQ. From the cysteine through the phenylalanine, the CDR3 covers 16 amino acids. Of the read, only the CDR3 DNA is kept; its 48 bases are in frame from base 1. V trim: 5 bases; J trim: 15 bases; unmatched bases: 21. The sample was PBMCs. The TCR was taken from a male donor in good health and CMV-seronegative. The V and J genes are TRBV7-9 and TRBJ2-1; 8 middle bases align to TRBD2. The nucleotide sequence reads TGTGCCAGCAGCACAGCCATGGGGCGGGGGGACGCGGAGGGGTTCTTC. It translates to CASSTAMGRGDAEGFF.